The 30 T cell receptor beta chains listed next were all sequenced from one sample in a study of T cells after yellow fever vaccination. TCRdb analysed the 5' RACE reads with MiXCR anew, one entry per CDR3 protein. Of 500,000 to 650,000 distinct CDR3 sequences listed, around 12% are singletons. The starting material was PBMCs, obtained on the day of the yellow fever booster vaccination. These receptor sequences come from a man in his thirties or forties who received the YFV17D yellow fever vaccine.

V gene TRBV20-1 combines with J gene TRBJ2-3; the match to TRBD2 covers 7 bases. Germline V gene lookup returns CDR1 DFQATT and CDR2 SNEGSKA (reference sequence). With 4 bases clipped from V and 1 base from J, the junction kept 5 bases outside the gene matches. CDR3 length: 14 amino acids. In DNA, the CDR3 is TGCAGTGCTACCGGACTAGGCCGCACAGATACGCAGTATTTT. The encoded protein is CSATGLGRTDTQYF.

J is TRBJ2-4 and V is TRBV20-1, with D tentatively TRBD1 (7 bases). This CDR3 region has 11 residues. The V and J ends lost 8 bases and 8 bases respectively, with 13 bases between them. Looked up from germline, CDR1 is DFQATT and CDR2 is SNEGSKA (reference sequence). CDR3 sequence reads: CSWTGGDIQYF. The CDR3 region has the DNA TGCAGTTGGACAGGCGGGGACATTCAGTACTTC.

As for this clonotype: The junction departs from the called germline gene at one end, perhaps through a read error. V is TRBV11-2 and J is TRBJ2-5, with TRBD2 identical over 10 bases. CDR3 length: 17 residues. Germline CDR1 is SGHAT and CDR2 is FQNNGV. The CDR3 is CASSTTSGFVSQGTQYF. As DNA, the CDR3 is TGTGCCAGCAGCACGACTAGCGGGTTTGTAAGTCAAGGGACCCAGTACTTC.

This chain links TRBV6-1 with TRBJ2-1, with 10 bases aligning to TRBD2. CDR3 length: 15 residues. Germline lookup yields CDR1 MNHNS and CDR2 SASEGT. The V gene end was trimmed by 6 bases and the J gene end by 6 bases; junction bases not matched to a gene: 8. The CDR3 DNA reads TGTGCCAGCAGGGGCCTAGCGGGAGCGACCAATGAGCAGTTCTTC. Amino acids: CASRGLAGATNEQFF.

The rearrangement uses TRBV7-2 and TRBJ2-2; TRBD2 matches at 11 bases. The CDR3 length is 15 residues. J lost 3 bases, V lost 5 bases, and 2 bases had no gene match. Germline CDR1 and CDR2: SGHTA and FQGNSA. The CDR3 sequence: CASSPLAGDTGELFF. The DNA of the CDR3 is TGTGCCAGCAGCCCACTAGCGGGAGACACCGGGGAGCTGTTTTTT.

The gene calls are TRBV6-1 and TRBJ2-3, with TRBD2 matching over 10 bases. The CDR3 is made up of 17 amino acids. J was trimmed by 0 bases and V by 5 bases; bases with no gene match: 8. Per germline, CDR1 MNHNS and CDR2 SASEGT. The CDR3 region has the DNA TGTGCCAGCAGTCGTCCTATAGCGGGAGGTAGCACAGATACGCAGTATTTT. This encodes CASSRPIAGGSTDTQYF.

This clonotype was seen only a few times. V is TRBV5-6 and J is TRBJ2-7; TRBD2 matches 8 bases. This CDR3 is 13 amino acids long. Germline trimming cut 3 bases from V and 2 bases from J; bases unmatched to any gene: 1. Germline lookup yields CDR1 SGHDT and CDR2 YYEEEE. CDR3 coding DNA: TGTGCCAGCAGCTGGACTAGCACCTACGAGCAGTACTTC. It translates to CASSWTSTYEQYF.

The chain joins TRBV28 to TRBJ2-7, with D possibly TRBD2 on 5 matching bases. The CDR3 loop spans 15 amino acids. Looked up from germline, CDR1 is MDHEN and CDR2 is SYDVKM. The ends were cut back, 7 bases at V and 0 bases at J, with 16 bases in the middle. In DNA form, the CDR3 reads TGTGCCAGCACCTTCAGTGCTGGGAGCTCCTACGAGCAGTACTTC. Amino acids: CASTFSAGSSYEQYF.

This clonotype was seen only a few times. This chain joins TRBV7-2 and TRBJ2-7, with 7 bases matching TRBD2. The CDR3 spans 14 residues. Trimming removed 1 base from V and 5 bases from J; junction bases left unmatched: 5. Germline V gene sequence: CDR1 SGHTA, CDR2 FQGNSA. CDR3 nucleotides: TGTGCCAGCAGCTTAGTTGCGGGAGTTCACGAGCAGTACTTC. This sequence encodes CASSLVAGVHEQYF.

There are many counts of this clonotype. The chain uses TRBV29-1 and TRBJ2-7, with D perhaps TRBD2 (5 bases). The CDR3 length is 12 residues. V was pared by 4 bases and J by 2 bases, with 9 bases between. Germline lookup yields CDR1 SQVTM and CDR2 ANQGSEA. CDR3 coding DNA: TGCAGCGTTGGTGGAGGCCCCTACGAGCAGTACTTC. Translating gives CSVGGGPYEQYF.

In its sample, this clonotype was seen a few times. The DNA for the CDR3 is TGTGCCAGCAGCACAGGACAGGGGCCGATAGAGCAGTTCTTC. Its translation: CASSTGQGPIEQFF. The chain has TRBV7-2 and TRBJ2-1; TRBD1 agrees at 9 bases. There are 14 residues in the CDR3. The germline V gene has CDR1 SGHTA and CDR2 FQGNSA. The V and J ends lost 5 bases and 10 bases, in that order; junction bases with no gene match: 9.

This chain links TRBV5-1 with TRBJ2-1; D not resolved. CDR3 length: 13 residues. V was trimmed by 0 bases and J by 6 bases, leaving 7 bases between them. In germline, CDR1 is SGHRS, CDR2 YFSETQ. The CDR3 DNA follows: TGCGCCAGCAGCTTGGATGGGCGCAATGAGCAGTTCTTC. This translates into CASSLDGRNEQFF.

The chain recombines TRBV5-1 with TRBJ1-6; D uncertain. Trimming cost V 0 bases and J 5 bases, with 6 bases left between them. Germline lookup yields CDR1 SGHRS and CDR2 YFSETQ. The length of the CDR3 is 14 residues. The CDR3 bases are TGCGCCAGCAGCTTGGGGCACAATAATTCACCCCTCCACTTT. Amino acid sequence: CASSLGHNNSPLHF.

The J gene is TRBJ2-5, the V gene TRBV7-8; tentative D call: TRBD2 (6 bases). Germline CDR1 and CDR2: SGHVS and FQNEAQ. The CDR3 runs 15 residues. With 0 bases removed from V and 0 bases from J, the gap between germline ends came to 8 bases. The CDR3 region is CASSLAREYQETQYF. CDR3 bases: TGTGCCAGCAGCTTAGCCCGGGAGTACCAAGAGACCCAGTACTTC.

The rearrangement uses TRBV30 and TRBJ2-2; D is ambiguous. In germline, CDR1 is GTSNPN, CDR2 SVGIG (reference sequence). The CDR3 contains 13 residues. V dropped 1 base and J dropped 5 bases, with 8 bases sitting between them. The CDR3 sequence is CAWSAYGTGELFF. The CDR3 nucleotides are TGTGCCTGGAGTGCTTATGGGACCGGGGAGCTGTTTTTT.

The chain has TRBV7-2 and TRBJ1-2; D uncertain. Trimming pared 3 bases from V and 5 bases from J, leaving 7 bases between. Per the germline V gene, CDR1 is SGHTA and CDR2 is FQGNSA. The CDR3 totals 12 residues. The CDR3 DNA reads as TGTGCCAGCAGCTTCGGCACTTATGGCTACACCTTC. The encoded protein is CASSFGTYGYTF.

In this sample, this clonotype turned up a few times. The CDR3 DNA reads TGTGCCAGCAGCTTGAGATACGACTCTAACTATGGCTACACCTTC. This gives the protein CASSLRYDSNYGYTF. V usage is TRBV5-6 and J usage is TRBJ1-2; no reliable D call. The V gene lost 1 base and the J gene lost 0 bases, with 10 bases spanning the gap. The V gene's germline CDR1 is SGHDT and CDR2 YYEEEE. There are 15 residues in the CDR3.

The rearrangement joins TRBV5-1 to TRBJ1-5, with D perhaps TRBD1 (6 bases). Germline CDR1 is SGHRS and CDR2 is YFSETQ. The CDR3 spans 12 residues. Trimming stripped 4 bases from V and 10 bases from J, with 12 bases between. The CDR3 nucleotides are TGCGCCAGCAGCCCGACAGGAACACCCCAGCATTTT. It yields the protein CASSPTGTPQHF.

This clonotype occurred a few times. The V call is TRBV7-2, the J call TRBJ2-1, with D perhaps TRBD2 (5 bases). This CDR3 region has 14 residues. Looked up from germline, CDR1 is SGHTA and CDR2 is FQGNSA. V was clipped by 1 base and J by 6 bases, with 10 bases between them. This chain's CDR3 is CASSLVEGSNEQFF. In DNA form, the CDR3 reads TGTGCCAGCAGCTTAGTCGAGGGTTCCAATGAGCAGTTCTTC.

This clonotype was seen a few times. J is TRBJ2-1 and V is TRBV19, with TRBD2 matching 9 bases. CDR3 size: 13 residues. The germline gives CDR1 LNHDA, CDR2 SQIVND (reference sequence). The trim removed 8 bases at V and 4 bases at J, leaving 3 bases unmatched. The CDR3 spells CASGLALYNEQFF. The CDR3 bases are TGTGCCAGTGGACTAGCGTTGTACAATGAGCAGTTCTTC.

With respect to this clonotype: A clone one base away is much larger, so this may be a read error. The chain recombines TRBV12-3 or TRBV12-4 with TRBJ2-7; D might be TRBD2 (5 bases). The CDR3 runs to 15 residues. The V end was cut by 2 bases, the J end by 2 bases, with 13 bases between. The CDR3 DNA reads TGTGCCAGCAGTTTAAGGAGAGGGCCACCCTACGAGCAGTACTTC. This gives the protein CASSLRRGPPYEQYF.

This clonotype was detected a few times. The V gene is TRBV5-6, the J gene TRBJ1-1, with 7 nucleotides matching TRBD1. The V gene's germline CDR1 is SGHDT and CDR2 YYEEEE. The CDR3 consists of 16 residues. V shed 1 base and J 1 base; nucleotides not matched to a gene: 7. The CDR3 DNA is TGTGCCAGCAGCTTGTCCCAGACAGGGCCGAACACTGAAGCTTTCTTT. It specifies CASSLSQTGPNTEAFF.

This clonotype has more than one count but fewer than ten. This sequence joins TRBV10-3 and TRBJ2-1; 11 nucleotides line up with TRBD2. V trimming: 6 bases; J trimming: 7 bases; junction bases outside the gene matches: 11. This CDR3 is built from 16 residues. Germline values: CDR1 ENHRY, CDR2 SYGVKD. CDR3: CAISTTTSGRGNEQFF. In DNA form, the CDR3 reads TGTGCCATCAGCACCACTACTAGCGGGAGAGGAAATGAGCAGTTCTTC.

The V gene is TRBV20-1, the J gene TRBJ2-2, with 9 bases that match TRBD2. The V and J ends lost 1 base and 5 bases, in that order; junction bases with no gene match: 5. CDR1 and CDR2 (germline): DFQATT, SNEGSKA (reference sequence). This CDR3 comprises 15 residues. The CDR3 bases are TGCAGTGCTAGAGCTAGCGGGGTCAGGACCGGGGAGCTGTTTTTT. Its translation: CSARASGVRTGELFF.

A few counts support this clonotype. The chain links TRBV7-8 to TRBJ2-5; D perhaps matches TRBD1 (6 bases). CDR3 length equals 15 residues. Germline CDR1 and CDR2: SGHVS and FQNEAQ. Trimming pared 6 bases from V and 2 bases from J, leaving 16 bases between. The CDR3 nucleotides are TGTGCCAGCAGTTACGATGGGGGCGGACAAGAGACCCAGTACTTC. Translating it yields CASSYDGGGQETQYF.

This chain uses TRBV18 with TRBJ1-5; D uncertain. The germline V gene has CDR1 KGHSH and CDR2 LQKENI. This CDR3 has 17 residues. Trimming shortened V by 3 bases and J by 0 bases, and 15 bases separated the two germline ends. The CDR3 here is CASSPSSTDYSNQPQHF. CDR3 coding DNA: TGTGCCAGCTCACCCTCGTCCACAGATTATAGCAATCAGCCCCAGCATTTT.

This clonotype was observed at least ten times. The V and J genes are TRBV5-1 and TRBJ2-3; 8 bases are shared with TRBD1. Germline V gene data show CDR1 as SGHRS and CDR2 as YFSETQ. J was trimmed by 4 bases and V by 4 bases; bases with no gene match: 8. The length of the CDR3 is 15 residues. CDR3 in amino acids: CASSPDRGQADTQYF. The DNA for the CDR3 is TGCGCCAGCAGCCCAGACAGGGGCCAAGCAGATACGCAGTATTTT.

In its sample, this clonotype was seen many times. The genes are TRBV7-2 and TRBJ2-5, with D possibly matching TRBD1 (6 bases). With 5 bases removed from V and 2 bases from J, the gap between germline ends came to 15 bases. The CDR3 is made up of 15 amino acids. Germline lookup yields CDR1 SGHTA and CDR2 FQGNSA. CDR3 sequence reads: CASSPGWGPQETQYF. CDR3 DNA: TGTGCCAGCAGCCCCGGGTGGGGGCCTCAAGAGACCCAGTACTTC.

With regard to this clonotype: One end of the junction fails to match germline, which may point to a read error. The chain joins TRBV7-9 to TRBJ2-3; 8 positions match TRBD1. The CDR3 is made up of 15 amino acids. Germline lookup yields CDR1 SEHNR and CDR2 FQNEAQ (reference sequence). The CDR3 DNA sequence: TGTGCCAGCAGATTAGTGCAGGGGGCTACAGATACGCAGTATTTT. This encodes CASRLVQGATDTQYF.

This clonotype was recorded a few times. This sequence joins TRBV4-3 and TRBJ1-6, with D unresolved. Trimming shortened V by 1 base and J by 7 bases, and 8 bases separated the two germline ends. This CDR3 comprises 14 residues. Germline values: CDR1 LGHNA, CDR2 YSLEER. The CDR3: CASSQATANSPLHF. The CDR3 nucleotides are TGCGCCAGCAGCCAAGCTACAGCGAATTCACCCCTCCACTTT.